Listed below are T cell receptor beta chains from one sample, sequenced in a study of shared T cell receptors in the human thymus. Profiled with immunoSEQ multiplex PCR; TCRdb holds only in-frame clones, not every one. The table includes 640,000 or so clones, 87% detected once. This sample was shared with a second study, whose subject was human thymus T cells.

Sequences were obtained from thymocytes. The receptors come from a boy in the first two years of life with a congenital heart defect. CDR3s include the opening cysteine and the closing phenylalanine or tryptophan. A D gene is named only where the DNA matches it firmly. Clone size, where shown, is once, few, many, or a class for clones that have expanded.

clone size: .; J gene: TRBJ1-5; D gene: TRBD1; V gene: TRBV28; CDR3 protein: CASRDRQGAQHF; CDR3 DNA: TGTGCCAGCAGGGACCGACAGGGGGCCCAGCATTTT
clone size: .; J gene: TRBJ2-7; D gene: .; V gene: TRBV5-8; CDR3 protein: CASSFSRYYEQYF; CDR3 DNA: TGTGCCAGCAGCTTCTCACGGTATTACGAGCAGTACTTC
clone size: .; J gene: TRBJ2-2; D gene: .; V gene: TRBV6-6; CDR3 protein: CASSDTGELFF; CDR3 DNA: TGTGCCAGCAGCGACACCGGGGAGCTGTTTTTT
clone size: .; J gene: TRBJ2-1; D gene: .; V gene: TRBV5-6; CDR3 protein: CASSWPGGRYEQFF; CDR3 DNA: TGTGCCAGCAGCTGGCCCGGGGGTAGGTATGAGCAGTTCTTC
clone size: .; J gene: TRBJ1-2; D gene: .; V gene: TRBV20-1; CDR3 protein: CSGKPGYTF; CDR3 DNA: TGCAGCGGTAAGCCGGGCTACACCTTC
clone size: .; J gene: TRBJ2-3; D gene: .; V gene: TRBV7-3; CDR3 protein: CASSLNGDTQYF; CDR3 DNA: TGTGCCAGCAGCCTTAACGGGGATACGCAGTATTTT
clone size: .; J gene: TRBJ2-1; D gene: TRBD2; V gene: TRBV29-1; CDR3 protein: CSVEKLAGGPRSYNEQFF; CDR3 DNA: TGCAGCGTGGAGAAACTAGCGGGAGGGCCTCGCTCCTACAATGAGCAGTTCTTC
clone size: once; J gene: TRBJ2-7; D gene: TRBD2; V gene: TRBV29-1; CDR3 protein: CSVEVGLAGGTEQYF; CDR3 DNA: TGCAGCGTTGAAGTCGGACTAGCGGGGGGCACCGAGCAGTACTTC
clone size: .; J gene: TRBJ2-3; D gene: TRBD2; V gene: TRBV7-2; CDR3 protein: CASSLVAGPTDTQYF; CDR3 DNA: TGTGCCAGCAGCTTAGTAGCGGGGCCCACAGATACGCAGTATTTT
clone size: .; J gene: TRBJ2-7; D gene: .; V gene: TRBV28; CDR3 protein: CASSLCGISRTYEQYF; CDR3 DNA: TGTGCCAGCAGTTTATGCGGGATTAGCAGAACCTACGAGCAGTACTTC
clone size: .; J gene: TRBJ1-4; D gene: .; V gene: TRBV4-3; CDR3 protein: CASSQEGAVANEKLFF; CDR3 DNA: TGCGCCAGCAGCCAAGAAGGAGCGGTAGCTAATGAAAAACTGTTTTTT
clone size: .; J gene: TRBJ2-4; D gene: TRBD1; V gene: TRBV5-1; CDR3 protein: CASSLDRGTILAKNIQYF; CDR3 DNA: TGCGCCAGCAGCTTGGACAGGGGCACCATACTAGCCAAAAACATTCAGTACTTC
clone size: .; J gene: TRBJ1-6; D gene: .; V gene: TRBV9; CDR3 protein: CASSVVIQGGPPRSPLHF; CDR3 DNA: TGTGCCAGCAGCGTAGTCATACAGGGAGGGCCTCCTCGGTCACCCCTCCACTTT
clone size: .; J gene: TRBJ2-7; D gene: TRBD1; V gene: TRBV30; CDR3 protein: CAWSDRGNEQYF; CDR3 DNA: TGTGCCTGGAGTGACAGGGGTAACGAGCAGTACTTC
clone size: few; J gene: TRBJ1-4; D gene: TRBD1; V gene: TRBV15; CDR3 protein: CATSRERGRGTGNEKLFF; CDR3 DNA: TGTGCCACCAGCAGAGAACGGGGGCGCGGGACAGGGAATGAAAAACTGTTTTTT
clone size: .; J gene: TRBJ2-7; D gene: TRBD1; V gene: TRBV2; CDR3 protein: CASSGTGAGSSYEQYF; CDR3 DNA: TGTGCCAGCAGTGGGACAGGGGCTGGAAGCTCCTACGAGCAGTACTTC
clone size: .; J gene: TRBJ2-5; D gene: TRBD2; V gene: TRBV14; CDR3 protein: CASSQIGLAGKETQYF; CDR3 DNA: TGTGCCAGCAGCCAAATTGGACTAGCGGGAAAAGAGACCCAGTACTTC
clone size: .; J gene: TRBJ2-5; D gene: TRBD2; V gene: TRBV5-5; CDR3 protein: CASSSIAGGETQYF; CDR3 DNA: TGTGCCAGCAGCAGTATAGCGGGAGGGGAGACCCAGTACTTC
clone size: .; J gene: TRBJ2-1; D gene: TRBD2; V gene: TRBV6-5; CDR3 protein: CASLSSGGSYNEQFF; CDR3 DNA: TGTGCCAGCCTTTCTAGCGGGGGCTCCTACAATGAGCAGTTCTTC
clone size: .; J gene: TRBJ2-1; D gene: .; V gene: TRBV19; CDR3 protein: CASSIGLEQGNEQFF; CDR3 DNA: TGTGCCAGTAGTATAGGACTAGAGCAGGGCAATGAGCAGTTCTTC
clone size: few; J gene: TRBJ2-6; D gene: .; V gene: TRBV28; CDR3 protein: CASSLEASGANVLTF; CDR3 DNA: TGTGCCAGCAGTTTAGAAGCTTCTGGGGCCAACGTCCTGACTTTC
clone size: few; J gene: TRBJ1-6; D gene: .; V gene: TRBV28; CDR3 protein: CASSFRPEGRMGYHSPLHF; CDR3 DNA: TGTGCCAGCAGTTTTAGGCCGGAGGGCAGAATGGGGTATCATTCACCCCTCCACTTT
clone size: .; J gene: TRBJ2-2; D gene: .; V gene: TRBV28; CDR3 protein: CASSVRAGELFF; CDR3 DNA: TGTGCCAGCTCAGTGCGGGCCGGGGAGCTGTTTTTT
clone size: .; J gene: TRBJ1-1; D gene: .; V gene: TRBV28; CDR3 protein: CASSLTTGYTEAFF; CDR3 DNA: TGTGCCAGCAGTTTAACCACAGGGTACACTGAAGCTTTCTTT
clone size: once; J gene: TRBJ1-1; D gene: TRBD1; V gene: TRBV28; CDR3 protein: CASSPLGGELINTEAFF; CDR3 DNA: TGTGCCAGCAGTCCATTAGGGGGCGAGCTGATAAACACTGAAGCTTTCTTT
clone size: once; J gene: TRBJ2-3; D gene: TRBD2; V gene: TRBV28; CDR3 protein: CAILPLAASTDTQYF; CDR3 DNA: TGTGCCATCCTTCCCCTAGCGGCGAGCACAGATACGCAGTATTTT
clone size: .; J gene: TRBJ1-5; D gene: TRBD1; V gene: TRBV27; CDR3 protein: CASSFSTPGQGKDQPQHF; CDR3 DNA: TGTGCCAGCAGTTTCTCCACCCCGGGACAGGGTAAGGATCAGCCCCAGCATTTT
clone size: .; J gene: TRBJ2-1; D gene: TRBD2; V gene: TRBV4-3; CDR3 protein: CASSRILAGVEYNEQFF; CDR3 DNA: TGCGCCAGCAGCCGAATACTAGCGGGAGTGGAGTACAATGAGCAGTTCTTC
clone size: .; J gene: TRBJ1-1; D gene: TRBD1; V gene: TRBV28; CDR3 protein: CASTSDREEDEAFF; CDR3 DNA: TGTGCCAGCACCTCCGACAGGGAAGAGGATGAAGCTTTCTTT
clone size: .; J gene: TRBJ1-2; D gene: TRBD1; V gene: TRBV19; CDR3 protein: CASSIDLGQGPGRRDGYTF; CDR3 DNA: TGTGCCAGTAGTATAGATCTCGGACAGGGTCCGGGTAGACGGGATGGCTACACCTTC
clone size: .; J gene: TRBJ2-5; D gene: .; V gene: TRBV14; CDR3 protein: CASSQEQYQETQYF; CDR3 DNA: TGTGCCAGCAGCCAAGAGCAGTACCAAGAGACCCAGTACTTC
clone size: .; J gene: TRBJ2-5; D gene: .; V gene: TRBV9; CDR3 protein: CASSSRVRDTQGGYQETQYF; CDR3 DNA: TGTGCCAGCAGCAGTAGGGTCAGGGACACCCAGGGTGGGTACCAAGAGACCCAGTACTTC
clone size: .; J gene: TRBJ1-6; D gene: TRBD1; V gene: TRBV5-8; CDR3 protein: CASSLPGQGKSSYNSPLHF; CDR3 DNA: TGTGCCAGCAGCCTACCGGGACAGGGAAAAAGCTCCTATAATTCACCCCTCCACTTT
clone size: .; J gene: TRBJ1-5; D gene: TRBD1; V gene: TRBV28; CDR3 protein: CASSQGTVVQPQHF; CDR3 DNA: TGTGCCAGCAGCCAGGGGACAGTTGTACAGCCCCAGCATTTT
clone size: .; J gene: TRBJ2-7; D gene: .; V gene: TRBV5-5; CDR3 protein: CASSLGGREHYEQYF; CDR3 DNA: TGTGCCAGCAGCTTGGGGGGGCGGGAGCACTACGAGCAGTACTTC
clone size: .; J gene: TRBJ1-5; D gene: TRBD1; V gene: TRBV7-6; CDR3 protein: CASSETPGQGNQPQHF; CDR3 DNA: TGTGCCAGCAGCGAAACCCCGGGACAGGGCAATCAGCCCCAGCATTTT
clone size: .; J gene: TRBJ2-2; D gene: TRBD1; V gene: TRBV5-4; CDR3 protein: CASRETGPGTGELFF; CDR3 DNA: TGTGCCAGCAGGGAGACAGGGCCGGGCACCGGGGAGCTGTTTTTT
clone size: .; J gene: TRBJ2-1; D gene: TRBD1; V gene: TRBV12-5; CDR3 protein: CASGSYSGTGARYEQFF; CDR3 DNA: TGTGCTAGTGGTTCCTACTCCGGGACAGGGGCCAGGTATGAGCAGTTCTTC
clone size: .; J gene: TRBJ1-5; D gene: .; V gene: TRBV5-4; CDR3 protein: CASSFGTSAYQPQHF; CDR3 DNA: TGTGCCAGCAGCTTCGGGACTTCCGCTTATCAGCCCCAGCATTTT
clone size: once; J gene: TRBJ1-5; D gene: TRBD1; V gene: TRBV28; CDR3 protein: CASSLTGQGASQPQHF; CDR3 DNA: TGTGCCAGCAGTTTAACAGGACAGGGGGCTAGTCAGCCCCAGCATTTT